The T cell receptor beta chain described here comes from a study of long-term antiretroviral therapy in people with HIV. Overall study: It was about a decade after the earliest samples that the 2015 immediate-ART recommendation appeared.

Investigators performed immunoSEQ version v3.0 at survey level. Sequencing aimed to cover 40,000-50,000 T-cell genomes per sample. The table came from immunoSEQ multiplex PCR; TCRdb's copy has only in-frame clones and leaves some out. The sample lists fewer than 20,000 clones; 86% were seen once. Study-wide findings and caveats: Following ART, diversity rose but still fell short of transplant donor controls. Within the repertoire, clones expanded before ART were dominant at all time points.

Remarks on this clone: Its antigen is currently unknown.

This TCR was sampled from a man in his forties with HIV. The starting material was unsorted PBMCs, obtained 0.5 years after starting antiretroviral therapy.

The CDR3 DNA follows: TGCGCCAGCAGCCCAAAGGACAGGGCTCCACCCCTCCACTTT. Protein sequence: CASSPKDRAPPLHF. The rearrangement uses TRBV4-1 and TRBJ1-6; 8 bases are a match to TRBD1. Germline values: CDR1 MGHRA, CDR2 YSYEKL. CDR3 size: 14 residues. V trimming: 4 bases; J trimming: 11 bases; junction bases outside the gene matches: 7.